This TCR beta chain came from a study of post-analysis software for immune sequencing data (dated by TCRdb to 2015 to 2017). Regarding the study in general: The recorded disease courses included relapsing-remitting, secondary progressive and progressive-relapsing multiple sclerosis, and some patients had no subtype annotation. The multiple sclerosis patient repertoires were compared with approximately 11 previously published healthy control repertoires from donors aged roughly 6 to 27 years. A subset of samples was prepared in parallel using single-end sample barcoding, then pooled and co-amplified after Illumina adapter ligation.

The library was built by means of PCR. Sequencing was performed on an Illumina HiSeq 2500. To reduce PCR and sequencing biases, unique molecular identifiers were incorporated into the TCR beta cDNA libraries. Per 1 to 10 million input T cells, 500,000 or so cDNA molecules were obtained, such that each molecule approximated one T cell. The same protocol used for the earlier healthy control dataset was applied to prepare and sequence the patient libraries. Within a given batch, samples were prepared together, multiplexed and sequenced on the same HiSeq lane. In the authors' own workflow: MIGEC was used to process the raw barcoded reads, and molecular identifier groups with only a single read were discarded before consensus assembly and CDR3 extraction. Clonotype tables were post-analysed with VDJtools, normalizing diversity by down-sampling all datasets to the smallest sample size. Repertoire overlap clustering matched CDR3 amino acid but not nucleotide sequences to correct batch-related cross-sample contamination. The public reads were quality trimmed at Q25 with fastp and then assembled into clones with MiXCR by TCRdb, keeping productive beta chains. Every distinct CDR3 protein forms one entry, paired with its most common genes and DNA. For this entry, the V and J calls and clone size follow TCRdb and not the study's own pipeline. This sample gives 650,000 to 850,000 distinct CDR3 sequences in total; about 43% of them show up just once. Roughly 4.9% of the sample lies in the top ten.

As concerns this clonotype: Its recognized antigen is unknown. The record has no base qualities; no much larger clone is one base away.

To demonstrate the VDJtools post-analysis software, TCR beta repertoires were profiled from the peripheral blood of about 13 young patients with multiple sclerosis. Multiple sclerosis patients were children and adolescents aged roughly 6 to 15 years. The full study reports these points: Patients showed significantly higher frequencies than controls for a handful of TRBV segments, among them TRBV5-6, TRBV5-1 and TRBV20-1. When samples were clustered directly using the F measure, samples prepared in the same batch co-clustered strongly, which prompted a batch-effect correction. The control group was slightly older than the multiple sclerosis patient group. Multiple sclerosis patients had significantly lower normalized Chao1 diversity than controls, a result that suggests substantial peripheral T-cell clonal expansion.

From its cysteine to its phenylalanine, the CDR3 spans 14 amino acids. The kept DNA is CDR3 alone, 42 bases in frame from the first base. CDR1 is given as DFQATT and CDR2 as SNEGSKA, both from the germline V gene (reference sequence). The receptor's source is a girl aged 5-17 years with multiple sclerosis. Recombination linked TRBV20-1 to TRBJ2-1, and TRBD1 aligns with 7 junction nucleotides. Sequencing was done on a sample of blood. The CDR3 here reads CSCLRDRNYNEQFF. The bases read TGCAGCTGCCTTCGGGACAGAAACTACAATGAGCAGTTCTTC.